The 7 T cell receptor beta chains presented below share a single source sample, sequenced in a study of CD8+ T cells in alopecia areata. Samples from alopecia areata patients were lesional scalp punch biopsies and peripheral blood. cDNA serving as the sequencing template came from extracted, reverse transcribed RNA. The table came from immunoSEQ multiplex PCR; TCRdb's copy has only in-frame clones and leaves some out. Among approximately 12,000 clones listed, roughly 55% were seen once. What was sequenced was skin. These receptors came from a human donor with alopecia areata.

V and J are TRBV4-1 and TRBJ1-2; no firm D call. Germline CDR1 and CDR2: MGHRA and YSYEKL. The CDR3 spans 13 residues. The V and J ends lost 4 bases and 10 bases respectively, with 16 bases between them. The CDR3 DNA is TGCGCCAGCAGCCCAGTACCCAGAGCAGACTACACCTTC. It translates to CASSPVPRADYTF.

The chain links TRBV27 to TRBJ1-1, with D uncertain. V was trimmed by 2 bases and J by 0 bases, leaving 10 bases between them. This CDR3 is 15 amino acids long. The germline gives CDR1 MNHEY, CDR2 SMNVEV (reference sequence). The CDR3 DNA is TGTGCCAGCAGTTTAGAGGCCAGACTGAACACTGAAGCTTTCTTT. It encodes CASSLEARLNTEAFF.

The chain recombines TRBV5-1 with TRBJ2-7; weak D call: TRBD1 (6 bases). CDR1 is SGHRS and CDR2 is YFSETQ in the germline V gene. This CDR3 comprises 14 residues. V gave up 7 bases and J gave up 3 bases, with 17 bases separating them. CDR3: CASAPLGGDYEQYF. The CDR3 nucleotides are TGCGCCAGCGCGCCGCTAGGGGGAGACTACGAGCAGTACTTC.

CDR3 protein: CASSRGLLANYGYTF. The CDR3, as DNA: TGTGCCAGTAGTAGGGGGCTACTAGCTAACTATGGCTACACCTTC. This chain uses TRBV19 with TRBJ1-2; D might be TRBD1 (6 bases). CDR3 size: 15 residues. The V end lost 4 bases, the J end lost 0 bases, and 12 bases lay between the germline ends. Germline CDR1 is LNHDA and CDR2 is SQIVND (reference sequence).

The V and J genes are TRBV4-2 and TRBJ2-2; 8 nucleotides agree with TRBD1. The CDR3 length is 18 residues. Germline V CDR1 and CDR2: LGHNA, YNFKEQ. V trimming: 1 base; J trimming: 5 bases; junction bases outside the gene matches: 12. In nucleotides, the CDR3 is TGTGCCAGCAGCCAAGGAGAGAACAGGGGGTTGAGGACCGGGGAGCTGTTTTTT. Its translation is CASSQGENRGLRTGELFF.

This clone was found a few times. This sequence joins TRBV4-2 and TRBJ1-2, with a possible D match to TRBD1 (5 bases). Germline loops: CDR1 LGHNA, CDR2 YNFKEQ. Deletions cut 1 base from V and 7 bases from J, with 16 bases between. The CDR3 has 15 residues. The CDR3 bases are TGTGCCAGCAGCCAAGTTAATGCCAGGGTGGGTGGCTACACCTTC. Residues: CASSQVNARVGGYTF.

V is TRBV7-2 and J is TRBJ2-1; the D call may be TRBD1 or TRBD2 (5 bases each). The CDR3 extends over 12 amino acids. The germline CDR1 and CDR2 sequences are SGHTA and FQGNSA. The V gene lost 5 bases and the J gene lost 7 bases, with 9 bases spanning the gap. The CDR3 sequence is CASSPWGNEQFF. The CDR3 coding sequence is TGTGCCAGCAGCCCTTGGGGGAATGAGCAGTTCTTC. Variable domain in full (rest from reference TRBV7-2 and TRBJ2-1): GAGVSQSPSNKVTEKGKDVELRCDPISGHTALYWYRQSLGQGLEFLIYFQGNSAPDKSGLPSDRFSAERTGGSVSTLTIQRTQQEDSAVYLCASSPWGNEQFFGPGTRLTVL.